Below, 10 T cell receptor beta chains from the same sample are listed, as sequenced in a study of blood T cell repertoires in COVID-19. The table came from immunoSEQ multiplex PCR; TCRdb's copy has only in-frame clones and leaves some out. The sample holds about 73,000 clones, roughly 87% seen once. Sequenced input: peripheral blood. These receptors all stem from a man older than 75 with acute or convalescent COVID-19.

The chain couples TRBV15 to TRBJ2-5; 9 bases line up with TRBD2. The germline CDR1 and CDR2 sequences are LNHNV and YYDKDF (reference sequence). The CDR3 runs 17 residues. V shed 0 bases, J shed 1 base, and the junction held 6 bases outside the gene matches. In DNA, the CDR3 is TGTGCCACCAGCAGAGATCCATCTAGCGGGGTCCAAGAGACCCAGTACTTC. Protein product: CATSRDPSSGVQETQYF.

This clone occurred a few times. The V gene is TRBV5-6, the J gene TRBJ1-2, with 9 bases aligning to TRBD1. V lost 4 bases, J lost 8 bases, and 6 bases stayed unmatched. Germline values: CDR1 SGHDT, CDR2 YYEEEE. The CDR3 runs 13 residues. The CDR3 is CASSQGTGPGYTF. CDR3 nucleotides: TGTGCCAGCAGCCAAGGGACAGGGCCCGGCTACACCTTC.

V gene TRBV2 combines with J gene TRBJ1-2; the D gene is possibly TRBD1 (5 bases). V lost 8 bases, J lost 8 bases, and 18 bases lay in between. CDR1 and CDR2 from the germline V gene are SNHLY and FYNNEI. The CDR3 has 13 amino acids. The CDR3 protein is CASGKERDRGYTF. The CDR3 DNA follows: TGTGCCAGCGGTAAAGAAAGAGACAGAGGCTACACCTTC.

The chain carries TRBV3-1 (or the pseudogene TRBV3-2) and TRBJ1-6; D not resolved. This CDR3 is 14 amino acids long. Trimming took off 0 bases at V and 10 bases at J, with 10 bases between the two ends. The germline gives CDR1 LGHDT, CDR2 YNNKEL (reference sequence). The CDR3 here is CASSQEGGYSPLHF. The CDR3 DNA reads TGTGCCAGCAGCCAAGAAGGAGGGTACTCACCCCTCCACTTT.

The chain couples TRBV2 to TRBJ1-6; a possible D gene is TRBD1 (6 bases). Trimming left V 5 bases short and J 9 bases short, with 17 bases between. This CDR3 has 15 residues. Germline lookup yields CDR1 SNHLY and CDR2 FYNNEI. The CDR3: CASSLRVGASSPLHF. The CDR3 DNA is TGTGCCAGCAGTCTCCGGGTGGGGGCTAGTTCACCCCTCCACTTT.

This rearrangement joins TRBV11-2 to TRBJ2-1; 9 bases line up with TRBD1. The germline V gene encodes CDR1 SGHAT and CDR2 FQNNGV. The V and J ends lost 4 bases and 5 bases, in that order; junction bases with no gene match: 6. CDR3 length: 15 residues. CDR3 amino acids: CASSYTGTGNNEQFF. CDR3 nucleotide sequence: TGTGCCAGCAGCTATACCGGGACAGGGAACAATGAGCAGTTCTTC.

The J gene is TRBJ1-1, the V gene TRBV30, with D possibly matching TRBD1 (5 bases). The V gene's germline CDR1 is GTSNPN and CDR2 SVGIG (reference sequence). With 1 base removed from V and 0 bases from J, the gap between germline ends came to 9 bases. This CDR3 has 14 residues. The CDR3 spells CAWSGPGMNTEAFF. The DNA for the CDR3 is TGTGCCTGGAGTGGACCAGGGATGAACACTGAAGCTTTCTTT.

The chain combines TRBV19 with TRBJ1-1; D uncertain. This CDR3 contains 15 residues. V lost 3 bases and J 2 bases, leaving 13 bases between the germline ends. The germline gives CDR1 LNHDA, CDR2 SQIVND (reference sequence). The CDR3 region has the DNA TGTGCCAGTAGTATCGATGGAGGATATAACACTGAAGCTTTCTTT. Amino acids: CASSIDGGYNTEAFF.

The V and J genes are TRBV14 and TRBJ1-1, with D perhaps TRBD1 (5 bases). The V gene lost 6 bases and the J gene lost 5 bases, with 19 bases spanning the gap. Germline lookup yields CDR1 SGHDN and CDR2 FVKESK. This CDR3 contains 15 residues. The CDR3 region is CASRPPPGGTTEAFF. CDR3 bases: TGTGCCAGCAGACCGCCCCCGGGGGGAACGACTGAAGCTTTCTTT. Based on the CDR3 plus reference TRBV14 and TRBJ1-1, the full variable domain is EAGVTQFPSHSVIEKGQTVTLRCDPISGHDNLYWYRRVMGKEIKFLLHFVKESKQDESGMPNNRFLAERTGGTYSTLKVQPAELEDSGVYFCASRPPPGGTTEAFFGQGTRLTVV.

In regard to this clone: Other DNA sequences from this sample encode an identical CDR3 as well. The gene calls are TRBV5-1 and TRBJ2-5; 12 bases align to TRBD2. Trimming removed 0 bases from V and 5 bases from J; junction bases left unmatched: 5. Germline V gives CDR1 SGHRS, CDR2 YFSETQ. The CDR3 covers 16 residues. The DNA of the CDR3 is TGCGCCAGCAGCTTGGCTAGCGGGAGGGCATCGGAGACCCAGTACTTC. It codes for CASSLASGRASETQYF.